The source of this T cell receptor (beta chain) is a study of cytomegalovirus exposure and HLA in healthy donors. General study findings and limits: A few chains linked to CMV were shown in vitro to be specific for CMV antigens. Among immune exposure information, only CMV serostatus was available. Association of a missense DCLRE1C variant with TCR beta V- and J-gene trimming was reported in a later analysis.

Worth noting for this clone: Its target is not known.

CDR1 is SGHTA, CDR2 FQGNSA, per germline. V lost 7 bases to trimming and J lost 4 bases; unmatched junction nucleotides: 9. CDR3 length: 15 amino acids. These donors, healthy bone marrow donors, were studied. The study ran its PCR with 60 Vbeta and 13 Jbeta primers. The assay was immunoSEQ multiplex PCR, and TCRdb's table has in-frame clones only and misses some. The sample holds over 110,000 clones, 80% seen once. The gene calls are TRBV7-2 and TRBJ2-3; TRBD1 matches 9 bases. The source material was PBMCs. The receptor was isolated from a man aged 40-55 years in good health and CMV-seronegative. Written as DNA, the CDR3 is TGTGCCAGCACCCCTAAGGACAGGGGCCCAGATACGCAGTATTTT. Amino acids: CASTPKDRGPDTQYF. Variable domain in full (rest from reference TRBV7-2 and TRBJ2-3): GAGVSQSPSNKVTEKGKDVELRCDPISGHTALYWYRQSLGQGLEFLIYFQGNSAPDKSGLPSDRFSAERTGGSVSTLTIQRTQQEDSAVYLCASTPKDRGPDTQYFGPGTRLTVL.